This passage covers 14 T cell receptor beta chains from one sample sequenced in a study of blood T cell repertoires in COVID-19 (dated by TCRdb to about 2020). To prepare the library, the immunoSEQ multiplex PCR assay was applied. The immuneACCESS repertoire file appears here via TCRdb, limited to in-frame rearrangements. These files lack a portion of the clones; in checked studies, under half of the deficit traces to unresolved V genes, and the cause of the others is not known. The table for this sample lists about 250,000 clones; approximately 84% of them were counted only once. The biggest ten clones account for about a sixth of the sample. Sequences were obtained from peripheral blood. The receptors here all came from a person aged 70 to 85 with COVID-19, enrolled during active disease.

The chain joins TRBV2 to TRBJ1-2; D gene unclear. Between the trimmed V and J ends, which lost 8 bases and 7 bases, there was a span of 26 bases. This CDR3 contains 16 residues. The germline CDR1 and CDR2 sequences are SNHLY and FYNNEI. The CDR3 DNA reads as TGTGCCAGCTATCGGATGAGGGAGGGAACGTTACGTGGCTACACCTTC. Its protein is CASYRMREGTLRGYTF.

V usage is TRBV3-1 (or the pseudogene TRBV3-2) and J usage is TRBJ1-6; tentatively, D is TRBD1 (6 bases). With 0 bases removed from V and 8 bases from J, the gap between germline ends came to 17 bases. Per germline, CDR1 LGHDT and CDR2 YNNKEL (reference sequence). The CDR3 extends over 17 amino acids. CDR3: CASSQEWGGGGHSPLHF. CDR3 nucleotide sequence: TGTGCCAGCAGCCAAGAATGGGGTGGGGGCGGTCATTCACCCCTCCACTTT.

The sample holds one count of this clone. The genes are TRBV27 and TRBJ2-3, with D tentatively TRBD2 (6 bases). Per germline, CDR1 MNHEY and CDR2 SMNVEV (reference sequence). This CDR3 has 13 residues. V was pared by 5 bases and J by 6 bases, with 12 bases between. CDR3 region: CASSPRRGDTQYF. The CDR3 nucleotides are TGTGCCAGCAGTCCCCGTCGGGGGGATACGCAGTATTTT.

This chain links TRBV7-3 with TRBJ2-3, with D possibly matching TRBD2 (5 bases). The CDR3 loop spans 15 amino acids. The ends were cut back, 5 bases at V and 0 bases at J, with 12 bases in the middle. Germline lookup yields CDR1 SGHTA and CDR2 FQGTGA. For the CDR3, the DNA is TGTGCCAGCAGCCCTCAGCGGAGTAGCACAGATACGCAGTATTTT. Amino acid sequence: CASSPQRSSTDTQYF. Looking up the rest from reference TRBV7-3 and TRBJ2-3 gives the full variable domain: GAGVSQTPSNKVTEKGKYVELRCDPISGHTALYWYRQSLGQGPEFLIYFQGTGAADDSGLPNDRFFAVRPEGSVSTLKIQRTERGDSAVYLCASSPQRSSTDTQYFGPGTRLTVL.

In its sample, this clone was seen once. The CDR3 DNA sequence: TGCGCCAGCTCAATGACCGGGACAGGGTATGAAAAACTGTTTTTT. Translation gives CASSMTGTGYEKLFF. The rearrangement joins TRBV5-1 to TRBJ1-4; TRBD1 matches at 9 bases. The length of the CDR3 is 15 residues. Trimming took 7 bases from V and 6 from J; bases not matched to a gene: 10. Looked up from germline, CDR1 is SGHRS and CDR2 is YFSETQ.

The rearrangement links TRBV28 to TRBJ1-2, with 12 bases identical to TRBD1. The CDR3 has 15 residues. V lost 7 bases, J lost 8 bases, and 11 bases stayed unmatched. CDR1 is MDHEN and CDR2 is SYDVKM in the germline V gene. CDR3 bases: TGTGCCAGCAACTTCCGACGGGACAGGGGGCAAGGCTACACCTTC. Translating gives CASNFRRDRGQGYTF.

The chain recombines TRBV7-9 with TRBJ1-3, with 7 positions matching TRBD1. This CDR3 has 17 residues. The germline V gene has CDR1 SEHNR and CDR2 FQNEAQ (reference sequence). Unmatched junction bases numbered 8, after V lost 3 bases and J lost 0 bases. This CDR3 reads CASSLTTGRSSGNTIYF. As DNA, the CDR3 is TGTGCCAGCAGCTTGACGACAGGGAGAAGCTCTGGAAACACCATATATTTT. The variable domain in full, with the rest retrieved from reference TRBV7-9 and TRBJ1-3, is DTGVSQNPRHKITKRGQNVTFRCDPISEHNRLYWYRQTLGQGPEFLTYFQNEAQLEKSRLLSDRFSAERPKGSFSTLEIQRTEQGDSAMYLCASSLTTGRSSGNTIYFGEGSWLTVV.

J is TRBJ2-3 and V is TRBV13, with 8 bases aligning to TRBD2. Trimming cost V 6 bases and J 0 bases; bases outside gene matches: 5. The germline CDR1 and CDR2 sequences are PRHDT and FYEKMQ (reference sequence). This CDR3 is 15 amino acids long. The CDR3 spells CASSPRGGSTDTQYF. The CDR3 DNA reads TGTGCCAGCAGTCCCCGGGGGGGAAGCACAGATACGCAGTATTTT.

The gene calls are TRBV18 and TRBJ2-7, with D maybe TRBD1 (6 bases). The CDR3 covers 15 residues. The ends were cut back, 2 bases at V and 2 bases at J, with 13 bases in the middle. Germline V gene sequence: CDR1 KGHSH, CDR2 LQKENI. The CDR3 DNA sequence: TGTGCCAGCTCACCAGTCGCAGGGGTAACCTACGAGCAGTACTTC. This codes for CASSPVAGVTYEQYF.

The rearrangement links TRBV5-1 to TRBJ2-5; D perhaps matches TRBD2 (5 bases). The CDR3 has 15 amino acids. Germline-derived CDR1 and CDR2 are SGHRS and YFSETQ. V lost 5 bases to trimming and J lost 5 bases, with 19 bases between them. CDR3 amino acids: CASRYQRAGRETQYF. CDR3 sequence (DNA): TGCGCCAGCAGGTATCAGAGGGCCGGAAGGGAGACCCAGTACTTC.

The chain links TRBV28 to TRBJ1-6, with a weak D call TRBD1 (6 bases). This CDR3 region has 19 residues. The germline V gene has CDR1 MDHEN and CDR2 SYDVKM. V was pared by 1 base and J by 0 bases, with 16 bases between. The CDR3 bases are TGTGCCAGCAGTTTATTGCACAGGGAATGGAGCTCCTATAATTCACCCCTCCACTTT. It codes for CASSLLHREWSSYNSPLHF. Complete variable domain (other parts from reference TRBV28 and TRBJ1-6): DVKVTQSSRYLVKRTGEKVFLECVQDMDHENMFWYRQDPGLGLRLIYFSYDVKMKEKGDIPEGYSVSREKKERFSLILESASTNQTSMYLCASSLLHREWSSYNSPLHFGNGTRLTVT.

The CDR3: CATSSSGRSYNEQFF. CDR3 nucleotide sequence: TGTGCCACCAGCAGTAGCGGGAGAAGTTACAATGAGCAGTTCTTC. This sequence joins TRBV15 and TRBJ2-1; TRBD2 agrees at 9 bases. Germline values: CDR1 LNHNV, CDR2 YYDKDF (reference sequence). Trimming cost V 3 bases and J 4 bases; bases outside gene matches: 4. The CDR3 has 15 amino acids.

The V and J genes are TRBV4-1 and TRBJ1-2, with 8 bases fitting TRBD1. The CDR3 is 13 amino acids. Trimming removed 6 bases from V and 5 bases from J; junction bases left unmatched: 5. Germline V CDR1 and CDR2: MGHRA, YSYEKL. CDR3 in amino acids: CASSRQGPYGYTF. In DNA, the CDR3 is TGCGCCAGCAGTAGACAGGGGCCGTATGGCTACACCTTC.

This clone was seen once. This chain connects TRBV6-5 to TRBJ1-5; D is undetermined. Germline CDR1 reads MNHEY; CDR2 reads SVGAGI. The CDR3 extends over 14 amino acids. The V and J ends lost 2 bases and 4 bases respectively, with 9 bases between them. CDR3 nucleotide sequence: TGTGCCAGCAGTTACATGGGCCCAAATCAGCCCCAGCATTTT. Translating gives CASSYMGPNQPQHF.